This TCR beta chain was identified in a study of beta chain features in type 1 diabetes. The CDR3 runs to 13 residues. The V gene's germline CDR1 is KGHSH and CDR2 LQKENI. Deletions cut 2 bases from V and 6 bases from J, with 11 bases between. A CD45RO/CCR7/CD25/CD127/CD95/CD27 panel sorted naive, central memory, regulatory and stem cell-like memory CD4+ cells. The isolated RNA, all of it, was reverse transcribed, so expressed TCRB transcripts were what got sequenced. Sequenced by immunoSEQ multiplex PCR; TCRdb stores in-frame clones only, minus some. The sample contains about 150,000 clones, about 9.3% of which appear only once. General observations from the study: Insertion counts at VDJ junctions were lower in type 1 diabetes patients, who also showed more deletions there. Moderate yet significant TCRB CDR3 shortening was seen in Type 1 diabetes patients in all four CD4+ subsets.

In this sample, this clone turned up a few times. Its target is unknown. The sample taken for sequencing was central memory CD4+ T cells from blood. The TCR was taken from a man aged 25 to 40 with type 1 diabetes. The V call is TRBV18, the J call TRBJ2-7; a weak D match, TRBD2 (5 bases). The CDR3 nucleotides read TGTGCCAGCTCACCAACGACTAAGGGCGAGCAGTACTTC. Protein: CASSPTTKGEQYF.